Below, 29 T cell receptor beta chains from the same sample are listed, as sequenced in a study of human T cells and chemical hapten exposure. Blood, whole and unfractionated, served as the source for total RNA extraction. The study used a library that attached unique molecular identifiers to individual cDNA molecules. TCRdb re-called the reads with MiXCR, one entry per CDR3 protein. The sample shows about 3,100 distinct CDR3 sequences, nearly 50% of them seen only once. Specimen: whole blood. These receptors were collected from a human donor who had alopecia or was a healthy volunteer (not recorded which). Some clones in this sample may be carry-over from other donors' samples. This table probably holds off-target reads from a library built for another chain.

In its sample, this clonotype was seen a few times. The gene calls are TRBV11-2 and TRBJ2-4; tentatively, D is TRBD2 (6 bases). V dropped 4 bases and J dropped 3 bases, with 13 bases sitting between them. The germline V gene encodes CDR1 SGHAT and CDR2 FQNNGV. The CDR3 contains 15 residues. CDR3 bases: TGTGCCAGCAGCTACCTAGGGACTGACAAAAACATTCAGTACTTC. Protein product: CASSYLGTDKNIQYF.

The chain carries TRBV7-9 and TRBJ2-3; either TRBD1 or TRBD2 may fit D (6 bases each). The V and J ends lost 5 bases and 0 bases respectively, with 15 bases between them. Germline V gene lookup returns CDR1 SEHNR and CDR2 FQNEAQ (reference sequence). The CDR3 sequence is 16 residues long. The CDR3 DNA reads TGTGCCAGCAGCCCAGGAGGGGGGAAGAGCACAGATACGCAGTATTTT. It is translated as CASSPGGGKSTDTQYF.

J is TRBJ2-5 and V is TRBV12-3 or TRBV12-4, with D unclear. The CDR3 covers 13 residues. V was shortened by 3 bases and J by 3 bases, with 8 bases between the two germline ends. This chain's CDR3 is CASSFLGKETQYF. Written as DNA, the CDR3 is TGTGCCAGCAGTTTTCTGGGAAAAGAGACCCAGTACTTC.

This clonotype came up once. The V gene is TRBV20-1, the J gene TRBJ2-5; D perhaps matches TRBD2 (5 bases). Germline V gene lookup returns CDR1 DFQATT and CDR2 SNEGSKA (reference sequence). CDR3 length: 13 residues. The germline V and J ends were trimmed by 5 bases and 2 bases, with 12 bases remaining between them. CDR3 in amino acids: CSARDDGQETQYF. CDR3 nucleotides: TGCAGTGCTCGGGATGACGGGCAAGAGACCCAGTACTTC.

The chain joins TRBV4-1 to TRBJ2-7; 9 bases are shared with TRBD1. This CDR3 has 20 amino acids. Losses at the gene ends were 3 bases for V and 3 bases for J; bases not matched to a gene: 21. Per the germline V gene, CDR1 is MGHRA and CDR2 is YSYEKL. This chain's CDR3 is CASSHRTVVRGQGSGYEQYF. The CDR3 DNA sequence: TGCGCCAGCAGCCATAGGACGGTGGTTAGGGGACAGGGCTCCGGCTACGAGCAGTACTTC.

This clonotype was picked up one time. CDR3 bases: TGTGCAAGTCGCTTGGGGGGGCCGCAAGAGACCCAGTACTTC. It is translated as CASRLGGPQETQYF. The chain links TRBV12-2 to TRBJ2-5; TRBD1 is taken as the D call from the table, unchecked against the DNA. TRBV12-2 is marked as a pseudogene. This CDR3 has 14 amino acids.

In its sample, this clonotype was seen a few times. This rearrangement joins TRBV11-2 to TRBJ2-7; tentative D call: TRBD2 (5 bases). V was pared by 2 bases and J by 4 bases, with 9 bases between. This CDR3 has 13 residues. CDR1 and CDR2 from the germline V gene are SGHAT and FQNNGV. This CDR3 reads CASSLTGLYEQYF. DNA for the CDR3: TGTGCCAGCAGCTTAACCGGACTGTACGAGCAGTACTTC.

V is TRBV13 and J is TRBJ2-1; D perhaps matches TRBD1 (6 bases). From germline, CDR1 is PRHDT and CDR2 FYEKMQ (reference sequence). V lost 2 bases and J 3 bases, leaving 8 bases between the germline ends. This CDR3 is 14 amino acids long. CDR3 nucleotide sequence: TGTGCCAGCAGCTTAACAGGGATCTACAATGAGCAGTTCTTC. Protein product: CASSLTGIYNEQFF.

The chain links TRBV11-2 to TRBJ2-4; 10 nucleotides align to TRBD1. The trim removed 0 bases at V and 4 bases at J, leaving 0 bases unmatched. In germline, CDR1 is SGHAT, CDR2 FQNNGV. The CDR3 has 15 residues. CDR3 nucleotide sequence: TGTGCCAGCAGCTTAGAGGACAGGGGGAAAAACATTCAGTACTTC. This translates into CASSLEDRGKNIQYF.

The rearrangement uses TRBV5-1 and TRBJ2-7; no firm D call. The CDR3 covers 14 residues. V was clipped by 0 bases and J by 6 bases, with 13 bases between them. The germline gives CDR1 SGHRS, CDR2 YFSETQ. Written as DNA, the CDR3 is TGCGCCAGCAGCTTGGAAATGGGAAGTTTCGAGCAGTACTTC. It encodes CASSLEMGSFEQYF.

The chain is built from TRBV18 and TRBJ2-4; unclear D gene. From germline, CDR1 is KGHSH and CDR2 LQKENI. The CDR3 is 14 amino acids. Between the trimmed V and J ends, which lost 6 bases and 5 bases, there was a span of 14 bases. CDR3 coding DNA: TGTGCCAGCTCCCCCCTTGGACCCCAAAACATTCAGTACTTC. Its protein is CASSPLGPQNIQYF.

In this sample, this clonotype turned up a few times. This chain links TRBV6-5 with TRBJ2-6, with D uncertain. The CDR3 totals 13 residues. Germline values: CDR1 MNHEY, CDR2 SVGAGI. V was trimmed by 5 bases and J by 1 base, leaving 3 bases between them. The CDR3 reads CASSLSGANVLTF. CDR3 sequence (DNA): TGTGCCAGCAGTCTATCTGGGGCCAACGTCCTGACTTTC.

CDR3 residues: CASEEIYQETQYF. CDR3 sequence (DNA): TGTGCCAGCGAAGAGATCTACCAAGAGACCCAGTACTTC. The chain couples TRBV6-2 or TRBV6-3 to TRBJ2-5; the D is unclear. CDR3 length equals 13 residues. Germline loops: CDR1 MNHEY, CDR2 SVGEGT. Trimming removed 8 bases at V and 0 bases at J, with 10 bases between.

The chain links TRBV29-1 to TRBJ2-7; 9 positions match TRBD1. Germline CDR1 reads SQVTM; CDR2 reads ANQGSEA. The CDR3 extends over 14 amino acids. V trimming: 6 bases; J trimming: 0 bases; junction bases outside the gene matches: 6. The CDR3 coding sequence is TGCAGCGTCCTGCGGGGACAGGGCTCCTACGAGCAGTACTTC. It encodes CSVLRGQGSYEQYF.

The chain's CDR3 is CAWSVASGNEQFF. DNA of the CDR3: TGTGCCTGGAGTGTGGCTAGCGGGAATGAGCAGTTCTTC. The genes are TRBV30 and TRBJ2-1, with 8 bases identical to TRBD2. V lost 0 bases and J lost 7; bases outside the gene matches: 2. This CDR3 spans 13 amino acids. Germline loops: CDR1 GTSNPN, CDR2 SVGIG (reference sequence).

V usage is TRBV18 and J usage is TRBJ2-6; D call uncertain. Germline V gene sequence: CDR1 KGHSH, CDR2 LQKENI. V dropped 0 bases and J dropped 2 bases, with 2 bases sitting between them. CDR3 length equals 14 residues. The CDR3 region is CASSPPAGANVLTF. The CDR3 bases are TGTGCCAGCTCACCACCTGCTGGGGCCAACGTCCTGACTTTC.

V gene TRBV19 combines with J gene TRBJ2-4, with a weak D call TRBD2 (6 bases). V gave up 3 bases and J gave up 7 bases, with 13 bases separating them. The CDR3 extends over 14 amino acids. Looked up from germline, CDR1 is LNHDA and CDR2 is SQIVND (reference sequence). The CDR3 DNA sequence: TGTGCCAGTAGTATGGGCGCAGGGAGGAACATTCAGTACTTC. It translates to CASSMGAGRNIQYF.

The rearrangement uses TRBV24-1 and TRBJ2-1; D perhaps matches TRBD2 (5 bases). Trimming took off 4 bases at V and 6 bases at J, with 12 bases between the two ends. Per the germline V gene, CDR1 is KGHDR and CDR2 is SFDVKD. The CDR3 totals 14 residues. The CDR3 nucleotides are TGTGCCACCAGTGACCCAGGCCTAGCCAATGAGCAGTTCTTC. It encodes CATSDPGLANEQFF.

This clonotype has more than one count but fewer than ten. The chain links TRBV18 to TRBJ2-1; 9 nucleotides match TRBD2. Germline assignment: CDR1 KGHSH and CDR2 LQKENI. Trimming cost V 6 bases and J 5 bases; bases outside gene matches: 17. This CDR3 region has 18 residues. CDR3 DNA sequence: TGTGCCAGCTCTCGGGATTCTAGCGGGGCTAACCTTAACAATGAGCAGTTCTTC. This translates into CASSRDSSGANLNNEQFF. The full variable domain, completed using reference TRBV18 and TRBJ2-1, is NAGVMQNPRHLVRRRGQEARLRCSPMKGHSHVYWYRQLPEEGLKFMVYLQKENIIDESGMPKERFSAEFPKEGPSILRIQQVVRGDSAAYFCASSRDSSGANLNNEQFFGPGTRLTVL.

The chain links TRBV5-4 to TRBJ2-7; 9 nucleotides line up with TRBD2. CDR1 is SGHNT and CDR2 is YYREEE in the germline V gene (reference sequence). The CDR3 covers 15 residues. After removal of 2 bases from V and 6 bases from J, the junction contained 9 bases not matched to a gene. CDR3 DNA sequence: TGTGCCAGCAGCTTAGACAGCGGGAGGTACCTCGAGCAGTACTTC. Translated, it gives CASSLDSGRYLEQYF.

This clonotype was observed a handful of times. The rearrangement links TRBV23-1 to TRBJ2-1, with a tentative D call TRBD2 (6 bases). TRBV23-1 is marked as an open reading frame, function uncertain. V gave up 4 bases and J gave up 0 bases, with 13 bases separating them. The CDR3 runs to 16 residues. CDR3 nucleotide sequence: TGCGCCAGCAGTCGCCAGACTAGAACCTCCTACAATGAGCAGTTCTTC. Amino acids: CASSRQTRTSYNEQFF.

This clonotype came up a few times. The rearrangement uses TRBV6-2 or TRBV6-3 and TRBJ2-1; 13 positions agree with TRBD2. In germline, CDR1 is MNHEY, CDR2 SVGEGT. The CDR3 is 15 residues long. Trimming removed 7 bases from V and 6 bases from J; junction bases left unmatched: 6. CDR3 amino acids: CASTLTSGRANEQFF. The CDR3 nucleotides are TGTGCCAGCACCCTTACTAGCGGGAGGGCCAATGAGCAGTTCTTC.

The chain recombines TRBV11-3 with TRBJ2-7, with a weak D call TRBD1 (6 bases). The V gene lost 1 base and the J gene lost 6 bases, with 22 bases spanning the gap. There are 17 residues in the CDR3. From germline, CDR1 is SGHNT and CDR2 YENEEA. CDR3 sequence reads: CASSLALILGAEGEQYF. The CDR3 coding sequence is TGTGCCAGCAGCTTAGCACTGATCCTGGGGGCAGAGGGCGAGCAGTACTTC.

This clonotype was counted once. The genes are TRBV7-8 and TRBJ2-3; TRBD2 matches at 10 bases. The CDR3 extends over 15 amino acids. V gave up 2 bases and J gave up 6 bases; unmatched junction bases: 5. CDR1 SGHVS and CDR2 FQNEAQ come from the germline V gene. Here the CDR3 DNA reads TGTGCCAGCAGCTTAAGCGGGGGGGCCTCGGATACGCAGTATTTT. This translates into CASSLSGGASDTQYF.

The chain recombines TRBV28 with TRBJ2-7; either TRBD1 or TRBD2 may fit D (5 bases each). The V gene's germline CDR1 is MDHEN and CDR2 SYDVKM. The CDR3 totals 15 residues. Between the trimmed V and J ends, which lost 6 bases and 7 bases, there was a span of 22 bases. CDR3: CASRSPKGLGGEQYF. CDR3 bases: TGTGCCAGCAGGTCGCCCAAGGGGTTAGGCGGGGAGCAGTACTTC.

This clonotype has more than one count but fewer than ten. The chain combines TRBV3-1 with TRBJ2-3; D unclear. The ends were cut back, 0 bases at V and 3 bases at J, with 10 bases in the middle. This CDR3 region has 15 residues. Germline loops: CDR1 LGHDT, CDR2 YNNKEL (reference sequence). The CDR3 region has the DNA TGTGCCAGCAGCCAAGATTCCGACCAAACAGATACGCAGTATTTT. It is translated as CASSQDSDQTDTQYF.

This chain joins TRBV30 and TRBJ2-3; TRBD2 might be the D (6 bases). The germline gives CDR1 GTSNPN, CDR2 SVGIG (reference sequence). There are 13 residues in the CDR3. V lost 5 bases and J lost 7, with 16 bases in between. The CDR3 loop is CAWAPGVGNTQYF. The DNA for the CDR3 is TGTGCCTGGGCACCGGGGGTCGGGAATACGCAGTATTTT. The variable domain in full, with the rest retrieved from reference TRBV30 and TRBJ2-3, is SQTIHQWPATLVQPVGSPLSLECTVEGTSNPNLYWYRQAAGRGLQLLFYSVGIGQISSEVPQNLSASRPQDRQFILSSKKLLLSDSGFYLCAWAPGVGNTQYFGPGTRLTVL.

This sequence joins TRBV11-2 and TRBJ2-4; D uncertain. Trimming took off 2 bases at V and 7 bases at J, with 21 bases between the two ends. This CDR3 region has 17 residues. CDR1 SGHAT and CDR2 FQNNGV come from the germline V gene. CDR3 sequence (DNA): TGTGCCAGCAGCTTAACTCCAGATTATCCCCCTCGGAACATTCAGTACTTC. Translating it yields CASSLTPDYPPRNIQYF.

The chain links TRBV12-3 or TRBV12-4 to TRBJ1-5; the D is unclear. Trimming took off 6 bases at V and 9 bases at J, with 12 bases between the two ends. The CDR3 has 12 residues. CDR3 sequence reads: CASSQELRPQHF. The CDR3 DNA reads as TGTGCCAGCAGCCAAGAGTTACGGCCCCAGCATTTT.